The rows below give T cell receptor beta chains drawn from one sample of a study of cytomegalovirus exposure and HLA in healthy donors. Clones were read by immunoSEQ multiplex PCR, and TCRdb kept only the in-frame ones, dropping some. The table lists 100,000 to 150,000 clones, over 65% of them singletons. Sequences were obtained from PBMCs. All receptors derive from a man between 40 and 49 years old in good health and CMV-seropositive. Each CDR3 is given with its conserved first and last residue. D genes are given only for firm matches. Expanded clones get a size class; other rows say once, few or many, or leave the size out.

TRBD1,TRBV6-5,TRBJ1-1,NA,TGTGCCAGCAGTTACTCGTGGACAGGGGACACTGAAGCTTTCTTT,CASSYSWTGDTEAFF
NA,TRBV7-8,TRBJ1-4,once,TGTGCCAGCAGCCATGACTCCCGGCAGAAAAAACTGTTTTTT,CASSHDSRQKKLFF
NA,TRBV27,TRBJ2-5,NA,TGTGCCAGCAGTTTTTCCGGACAGCTGCTTCAAGAGACCCAGTACTTC,CASSFSGQLLQETQYF
NA,TRBV7-8,TRBJ1-1,NA,TGTGCCAGCAGCCCCCGGGGAGGGGCTGGTAGCACTGAAGCTTTCTTT,CASSPRGGAGSTEAFF
TRBD2,TRBV11-2,TRBJ2-3,once,TGTGCCAGCAGCCGTTATCTAGCGGCGGCAAGCACAGATACGCAGTATTTT,CASSRYLAAASTDTQYF
NA,TRBV30,TRBJ2-7,NA,TGTGCCTGGAGTACAGGGAATCCCCCCTACGAGCAGTACTTC,CAWSTGNPPYEQYF
TRBD1,TRBV5-1,TRBJ1-2,NA,TGCGCCAGCAGCTTGGAGGCAGGGGGCCCATATGGCTACACCTTC,CASSLEAGGPYGYTF
TRBD1,TRBV30,TRBJ1-3,few,TGTGCCTGGAGTGTATTTTCGGACAGGGAATATGGAAACACCATATATTTT,CAWSVFSDREYGNTIYF
NA,TRBV2,TRBJ1-1,many,TGTGCCAGCAGTGAACAGGAGGCCTCGAACACTGAAGCTTTCTTT,CASSEQEASNTEAFF
NA,TRBV19,TRBJ1-2,NA,TGTGCCAGTAGCACTATAGGAGGGGTTACTACTTATGGCTACACCTTC,CASSTIGGVTTYGYTF
NA,TRBV7-8,TRBJ1-5,few,TGTGCCAGCAGCTTAGCGCTAGGAATGAGCGTCAATCAGCCCCAGCATTTT,CASSLALGMSVNQPQHF
NA,TRBV7-3,TRBJ2-1,NA,TGTGCCAGCAGCGCGAACACAGAGGGTGAGCAGTTCTTC,CASSANTEGEQFF
TRBD2,TRBV19,TRBJ2-1,once,TGTGCCAGTAGTATATCAGGCGGGGGTAGGTACAATGAGCAGTTCTTC,CASSISGGGRYNEQFF
TRBD2,TRBV9,TRBJ2-7,NA,TGTGCCAGCAGCACTAGCGGAGTGGCCTACGAGCAGTACTTC,CASSTSGVAYEQYF
TRBD1,TRBV6-1,TRBJ1-2,NA,TGTGCCACCACCTATGGGACAGTCTCCCCTAGAGGCTACACCTTC,CATTYGTVSPRGYTF
TRBD1,TRBV27,TRBJ1-5,NA,TGTGCCAGCAGTCTACAGGGGGCGGGGCAGCCCCAGCATTTT,CASSLQGAGQPQHF
TRBD1,TRBV4-2,TRBJ2-7,few,TGTGCCAGCAGCCAAGAAACGGGGACAGGGGGCTACGAGCAGTACTTC,CASSQETGTGGYEQYF
NA,TRBV4-3,TRBJ2-3,NA,TGCGCCAGCAGGCAGGAAAGAAGGAGGGAAGATACGCAGTATTTT,CASRQERRREDTQYF
TRBD2,TRBV5-1,TRBJ2-1,NA,TGCGCCAGCAGCTTGATGCGGGAGTACTCCTACAATGAGCAGTTCTTC,CASSLMREYSYNEQFF
NA,TRBV30,TRBJ1-1,few,TGTGCCTGGAGTGGGGAGACAGGCTGGAACACTGAAGCTTTCTTT,CAWSGETGWNTEAFF
TRBD2,TRBV5-1,TRBJ2-5,NA,TGCGCCAGCAGCCCAACTAGCGGGGGCGGCATGGAGACCCAGTACTTC,CASSPTSGGGMETQYF
NA,TRBV6-7,TRBJ2-7,NA,TGTGCCAGCAGTTACTCTCTCCGGGACACAGGCTACGAGCAGTACTTC,CASSYSLRDTGYEQYF
TRBD1,TRBV6-1,TRBJ2-7,NA,TGTGCCAGCAGATACCAGGGACAGGGGAGCTACGAGCAGTACTTC,CASRYQGQGSYEQYF
TRBD1,TRBV7-6,TRBJ1-2,NA,TGTGCCAGCAGCTTCCGGCCGGGACAGGGTACAGGTGGCTACACCTTC,CASSFRPGQGTGGYTF
NA,TRBV20-1,TRBJ2-5,NA,TGCAGTGCTAGCCTGGAGACCCAGTACTTC,CSASLETQYF
NA,TRBV30,TRBJ1-5,NA,TGTGCCTGGAGTATTGCGGGGGGCGGCAATCAGCCCCAGCATTTT,CAWSIAGGGNQPQHF
NA,TRBV19,TRBJ1-2,NA,TGTGCCAGCCGGGTCTCGCCTAACTATGGCTACACCTTC,CASRVSPNYGYTF
NA,TRBV19,TRBJ1-5,NA,TGTGCCAGTAATCCCGCCGGGAAAACTAGCAATCAGCCCCAGCATTTT,CASNPAGKTSNQPQHF
NA,TRBV7-9,TRBJ1-5,NA,TGTGCCAGCAGCCCGCCGGGGGGAGGCAATCAGCCCCAGCATTTT,CASSPPGGGNQPQHF
TRBD1,TRBV7-2,TRBJ2-7,NA,TGTGCCAGCAGCAGGACAGGGGACGAGCAGTACTTC,CASSRTGDEQYF
NA,TRBV27,TRBJ1-6,NA,TGTGCCAGCAGTCCATCCGGGAGGACGATTAATTCACCCCTCCACTTT,CASSPSGRTINSPLHF
NA,TRBV7-3,TRBJ2-1,NA,TGTGCCAGCAGCTTAGATCTAGGTAAATACAATGAGCAGTTCTTC,CASSLDLGKYNEQFF
NA,TRBV9,TRBJ2-4,NA,TGTGCCAGCGGAAGGGGCAGGGTCGGGGGAAACATTCAGTACTTC,CASGRGRVGGNIQYF
TRBD1,TRBV27,TRBJ1-1,NA,TGTGCCAGCAGTCCCACAGGGGGCGAGAGGAACACTGAAGCTTTCTTT,CASSPTGGERNTEAFF
TRBD1,TRBV7-6,TRBJ2-7,medium-sized,TGTGCCAGCAGCTTAGCGGCAGGGGGCGGTTTCGAGCAGTACTTC,CASSLAAGGGFEQYF
TRBD1,TRBV6-4,TRBJ1-1,NA,TGTGCCAGCAGTCCGACAGGGGGTGATACTGAAGCTTTCTTT,CASSPTGGDTEAFF
TRBD1,TRBV5-4,TRBJ1-6,NA,TGTGCCAGCAGCTTTAAGTTAGGGGGCTCTAATTCACCCCTCCACTTT,CASSFKLGGSNSPLHF
NA,TRBV18,TRBJ1-4,NA,TGTGCCAGCTCACCAGGAGGGGTATCTTTCGAAAAACTGTTTTTT,CASSPGGVSFEKLFF
TRBD2,TRBV6-1,TRBJ2-7,NA,TGTGCCAGCAGTGTCCCGGGACTAGCGGGAGAAAGCTACGAGCAGTACTTC,CASSVPGLAGESYEQYF
NA,TRBV7-9,TRBJ2-7,NA,TGTGCCAGCAGCTTAGAAGGAGTAAGCTACGAGCAGTACTTC,CASSLEGVSYEQYF
NA,TRBV5-6,TRBJ2-7,NA,TGTGCCAGCAGCTTGGGACAGTCCTACGAGCAGTACTTC,CASSLGQSYEQYF
TRBD1,TRBV5-5,TRBJ2-1,NA,TGTGCCAGCAGCTTGGCGGGACAGGGTTACAATGAGCAGTTCTTC,CASSLAGQGYNEQFF
NA,TRBV29-1,TRBJ2-3,NA,TGCAGCGCGCGTCCGGGGGCAGATACGCAGTATTTT,CSARPGADTQYF
TRBD1,TRBV5-4,TRBJ1-4,NA,TGTGCCAGCAGCTCGGGACAGGCCACTAATGAAAAACTGTTTTTT,CASSSGQATNEKLFF
TRBD1,TRBV6-6,TRBJ1-1,NA,TGTGCCAGCAGTTCAAATGGACAGGGTGGTGAAGCTTTCTTT,CASSSNGQGGEAFF
NA,TRBV10-3,TRBJ2-7,NA,TGTGCCATCAGTGAAGACTTCTCCTACGAGCAGTACTTC,CAISEDFSYEQYF
NA,TRBV2,TRBJ2-7,NA,TGTGCCAGCAGGCCAGGGGACTCCTACGAGCAGTACTTC,CASRPGDSYEQYF
NA,TRBV6-5,TRBJ2-5,NA,TGTGCCAGCAGTTTCACCGGGGAAGAGACCCAGTACTTC,CASSFTGEETQYF
NA,TRBV5-1,TRBJ1-3,NA,TGCGCCAGCAGCCAGACAGGTCTCTCTGGAAACACCATATATTTT,CASSQTGLSGNTIYF